The clone carrying this T cell receptor (beta chain) was observed a few times. Its antigen is as yet unknown. The assay was immunoSEQ multiplex PCR, and TCRdb's table has in-frame clones only and misses some. The table lists some 90,000 clones, approximately 94% of them singletons. Trimming took 5 bases from V and 6 from J; bases not matched to a gene: 3. This CDR3 contains 13 residues. Germline CDR1 reads MNHEY; CDR2 reads SMNVEV (reference sequence). The data stem from a study of Tregs in tolerant kidney transplant recipients. Findings of the study overall: Biological reproducibility was not directly addressed, but technical replication error appeared minimal.

The specimen sequenced was CD8+ T cells from blood. The clonotype comes from a human donor in good health. This chain links TRBV27 with TRBJ1-2; 10 bases agree with TRBD1. CDR3 DNA sequence: TGTGCCAGCAGTGCCGGGACAGGGGATGGCTACACCTTC. This codes for CASSAGTGDGYTF.